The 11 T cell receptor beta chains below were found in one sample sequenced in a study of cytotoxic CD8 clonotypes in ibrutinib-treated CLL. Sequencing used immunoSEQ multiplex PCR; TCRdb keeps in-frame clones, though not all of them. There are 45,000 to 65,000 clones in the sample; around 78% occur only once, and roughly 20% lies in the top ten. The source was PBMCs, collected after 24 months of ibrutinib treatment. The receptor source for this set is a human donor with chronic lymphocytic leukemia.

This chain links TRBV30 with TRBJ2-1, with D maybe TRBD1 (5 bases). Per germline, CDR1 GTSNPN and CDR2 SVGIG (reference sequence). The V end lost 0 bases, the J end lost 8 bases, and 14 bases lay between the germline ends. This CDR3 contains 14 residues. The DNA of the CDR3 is TGTGCCTGGAGTGTCCCAGGGAAATTCTATGAGCAGTTCTTC. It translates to CAWSVPGKFYEQFF.

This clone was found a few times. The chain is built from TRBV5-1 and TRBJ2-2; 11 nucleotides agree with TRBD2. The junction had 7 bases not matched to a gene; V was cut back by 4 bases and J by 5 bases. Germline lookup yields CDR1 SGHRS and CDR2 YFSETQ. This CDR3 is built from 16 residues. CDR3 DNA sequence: TGCGCCAGCAGCGCAACGGGACTAGCGGTTACCGGGGAGCTGTTTTTT. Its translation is CASSATGLAVTGELFF.

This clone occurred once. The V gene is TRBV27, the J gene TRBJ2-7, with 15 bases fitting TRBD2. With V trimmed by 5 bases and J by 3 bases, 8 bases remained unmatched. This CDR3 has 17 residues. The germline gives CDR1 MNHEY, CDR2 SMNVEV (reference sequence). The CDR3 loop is CASSRGLAGGPIYEQYF. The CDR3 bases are TGTGCCAGCAGTCGTGGACTAGCGGGAGGGCCGATCTACGAGCAGTACTTC.

The CDR3 region is CASSDDWTDTDTQYF. In DNA form, the CDR3 reads TGTGCCAGCAGTGACGACTGGACCGACACAGATACGCAGTATTTT. The J gene is TRBJ2-3, the V gene TRBV2; D is uncertain. Trimming took 3 bases from V and 2 from J, leaving 12 bases between them. The CDR3 extends over 15 amino acids. The germline CDR1 and CDR2 sequences are SNHLY and FYNNEI.

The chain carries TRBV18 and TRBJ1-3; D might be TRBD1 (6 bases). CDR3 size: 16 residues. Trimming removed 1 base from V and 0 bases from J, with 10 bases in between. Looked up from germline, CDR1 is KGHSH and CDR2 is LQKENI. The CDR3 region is CASSPLRQDSGNTIYF. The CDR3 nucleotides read TGTGCCAGCTCACCACTTAGACAGGACTCTGGAAACACCATATATTTT. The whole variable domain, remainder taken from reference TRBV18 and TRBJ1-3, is NAGVMQNPRHLVRRRGQEARLRCSPMKGHSHVYWYRQLPEEGLKFMVYLQKENIIDESGMPKERFSAEFPKEGPSILRIQQVVRGDSAAYFCASSPLRQDSGNTIYFGEGSWLTVV.

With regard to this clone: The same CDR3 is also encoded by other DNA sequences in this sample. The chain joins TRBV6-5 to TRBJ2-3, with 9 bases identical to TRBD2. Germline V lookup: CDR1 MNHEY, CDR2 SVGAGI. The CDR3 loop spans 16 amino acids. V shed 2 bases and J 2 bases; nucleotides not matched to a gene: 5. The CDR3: CASSYRAGGNTDTQYF. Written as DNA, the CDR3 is TGTGCCAGCAGTTACCGGGCGGGAGGGAACACAGATACGCAGTATTTT.

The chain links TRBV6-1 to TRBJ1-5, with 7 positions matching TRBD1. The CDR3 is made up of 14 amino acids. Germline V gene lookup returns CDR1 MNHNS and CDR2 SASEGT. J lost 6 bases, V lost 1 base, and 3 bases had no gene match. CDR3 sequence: CASSEGYRGQPQHF. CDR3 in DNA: TGTGCCAGCAGTGAAGGGTACAGGGGTCAGCCCCAGCATTTT.

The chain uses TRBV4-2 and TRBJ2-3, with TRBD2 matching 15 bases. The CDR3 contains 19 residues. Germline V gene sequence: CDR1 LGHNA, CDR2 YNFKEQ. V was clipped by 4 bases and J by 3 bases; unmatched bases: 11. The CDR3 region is CASSPGLAGGPGRTDTQYF. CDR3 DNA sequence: TGTGCCAGCAGCCCTGGACTAGCGGGAGGGCCGGGGAGGACAGATACGCAGTATTTT.

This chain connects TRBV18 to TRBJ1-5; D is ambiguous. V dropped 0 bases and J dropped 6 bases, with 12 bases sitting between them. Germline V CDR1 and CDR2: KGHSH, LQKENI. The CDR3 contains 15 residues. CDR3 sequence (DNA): TGTGCCAGCTCACCACCGGGCAGCGGGCGTCAGCCCCAGCATTTT. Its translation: CASSPPGSGRQPQHF. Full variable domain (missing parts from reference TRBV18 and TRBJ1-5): NAGVMQNPRHLVRRRGQEARLRCSPMKGHSHVYWYRQLPEEGLKFMVYLQKENIIDESGMPKERFSAEFPKEGPSILRIQQVVRGDSAAYFCASSPPGSGRQPQHFGDGTRLSIL.

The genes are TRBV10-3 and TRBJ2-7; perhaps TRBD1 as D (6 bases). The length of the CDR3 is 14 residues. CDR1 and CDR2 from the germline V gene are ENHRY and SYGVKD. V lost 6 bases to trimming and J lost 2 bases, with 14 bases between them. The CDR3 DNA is TGTGCCATCAGGCCGGACAGAGACACCTACGAGCAGTACTTC. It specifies CAIRPDRDTYEQYF.

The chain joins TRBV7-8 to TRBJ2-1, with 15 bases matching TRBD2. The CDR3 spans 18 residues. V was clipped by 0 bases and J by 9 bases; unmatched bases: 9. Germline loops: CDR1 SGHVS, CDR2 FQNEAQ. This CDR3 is CASSLARRTSGRAAEQFF. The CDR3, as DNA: TGTGCCAGCAGCTTAGCGCGAAGGACTAGCGGGAGGGCGGCTGAGCAGTTCTTC.